This TCR beta chain was captured by sequencing in a study of beta chain features in type 1 diabetes (dated by TCRdb to 2016 to 2019). For context, the study as a whole: Mean age, gender distribution, total cell number and subset yield did not differ between patients and healthy donors. In the study, recently diagnosed type 1 diabetes patients and matched healthy donors were compared on the TCRB repertoires of their sorted circulating CD4+ T cell subsets. Whereas all 30 or so donors provided naive and central memory subsets, regulatory and stem cell-like memory subsets were isolated from just 8 patients and roughly eight healthy donors. A total of 107,917,701 sorted cells were examined across all samples, and RNA yield correlated strongly with the number of cells per subset. General conclusions and limits of the study: Naive, central memory and regulatory TCRB repertoires appeared more similar among patients than among healthy donors. At VDJ recombination sites, type 1 diabetes patients had fewer insertions and more deleted nucleotides, which implies abnormalities in thymic rearrangement. Sequencing cDNA rather than genomic DNA could over-represent highly expressing activated cells, although activation and CD3 levels did not differ between groups. Shorter templates might have been favored by PCR, but patient and control samples were amplified and corrected together, so both groups would have been affected equally by any skew. Type 1 diabetes patients showed a moderate but significant shortening of TCRB CDR3 length in all four CD4+ subsets. Because the HLA sub-analyses included only small numbers of individuals, any influence of HLA type on TCRB rearrangement was left unresolved.

This clone was recorded a few times. It has no known antigen specificity. It has no much larger one-base neighbor in the sample; base qualities were not kept. The CDR3 runs 14 amino acids, cysteine and phenylalanine included. Solely the CDR3 DNA is kept, with 42 bases framed from the first base. The entire isolated RNA was reverse transcribed using the High Capacity cDNA Reverse Transcription Kit, and thus expressed TCRB transcripts were sequenced. Naive, central memory and regulatory T cell samples underwent deep immunoSEQ sequencing, averaging roughly 3.4 million total reads per sample. Sorted cells were lysed in RLT buffer, and RNA was extracted using DNase-treated RNeasy Micro or Mini kits according to cell number. Each cell subset was processed on its own to prevent cross-contamination, while patient and healthy donor samples were processed together. The immunoSEQ multiplex PCR was used to amplify TCRB sequences from cDNA, generating 87-bp fragments that spanned the CDR3 region. The amplicons were sequenced using the Illumina HiSeq platform. The authors' pipeline ran thus. Synthetic template baselines were used to correct PCR bias computationally, reads within Hamming distance 2 were collapsed together, and singletons that could not be merged were discarded. Reads were aligned against IMGT to assign V, D and J genes, CDR3 length and insertions or deletions at six rearrangement sites. Within each subset, clonotype counts were normalized to sorted cell number, after which true diversity and Gini coefficients were computed with the tcR R package. The overlap coefficient, calculated on TCRB nucleotide sequences, was used to measure repertoire sharing. As a proxy for the pre-selection repertoire, out-of-frame TCRB sequences from naive cells were analyzed. TCRdb limited this immuneACCESS table to in-frame rearrangements with V and J called. A share of clones is missing; checked studies link under half to unresolved V genes, and the rest is unexplained. The V and J calls and clone size were taken over from that table, and D and trimming were inferred from the DNA. Across this sample there are 500,000 to 650,000 clones, with around 12% seen only once. About 0.11% of the sample goes to the ten largest clones.

Each donor gave one peripheral blood draw, averaging roughly 120 mL, which was collected into heparinised tubes. Using a panel that included CD45RO, CCR7, CD25, CD127, CD95 and CD27, naive, central memory, regulatory and stem cell-like memory CD4+ T cells were sorted on a BD FACSAria II. Purity was above 95% for every sorted population. PBMCs were separated immediately by Lymphoprep density gradient centrifugation and were stained directly, without being cultured. To minimize batch effects, samples were stained and sorted in pairs, one healthy donor with one patient per experiment. The TCR sequence derives from a man aged 30 to 45 with type 1 diabetes. The chain uses TRBV21-1 and TRBJ2-5; the DNA was not compared with TRBD1, the D call given in the table. TRBV21-1 counts as a pseudogene. The material sequenced was naive CD4+ T cells from blood. The cell subset or site label corresponds to: true naive CD4+ T cells. CDR3 reads: CASSSRVTQETQYF. The bases are TGTGCCAGCAGCAGCAGGGTTACGCAAGAGACCCAGTACTTC.